The rows below give T cell receptor gamma chains drawn from one sample of a study of intestinal T cells in coeliac disease. TCRdb redid clone calling on the multiplex PCR reads using CATT. The data show roughly 540 gamma-chain clones, 52% seen once. Sequences were obtained from a duodenal biopsy. These receptors all stem from a human donor with celiac disease. The CDR3 runs from the conserved cysteine through the conserved F or W. Clone sizes are given selectively: once, few, many, or a class where the clone is expanded.

clone_size	cdr3_length	v_call	j_call	cdr3_nt	cdr3_aa
.	14	TRGV10	TRGJP1	TGTGCTCCCCGCGTATTTACCACTGGTTGGTTCAAGATATTT	CAPRVFTTGWFKIF
.	16	TRGV10	TRGJP1	TGTGCTGCGTGGGATTTAGAACGACACCTCGTTTGGTTCAAGATATTT	CAAWDLERHLVWFKIF
once	16	TRGV2	TRGJP2	TGTGCCACCTTGGGACGGGCCGGGAGTAGTGATTGGATCAAGACGTTT	CATLGRAGSSDWIKTF
once	11	TRGV4	TRGJ1/TRGJ2	TGTGCCACCTGGATTGAGAGGAAGAAACTCTTT	CATWIERKKLF
.	16	TRGV10	TRGJP1	TGTGCTGCGTGGGATTATAAGGGGTGCACTGGTTGGTTCAAGATATTT	CAAWDYKGCTGWFKIF
large	11	TRGV2	TRGJ1/TRGJ2	TGTGCCACCTGGGACGGGTTTTTCGAACTCTTT	CATWDGFFELF
.	16	TRGV10	TRGJ1/TRGJ2	TGTGCTGCGTGGGATAGCCGTCCTGGGGGTTATTATAAGAAACTCTTT	CAAWDSRPGGYYKKLF
.	14	TRGV10	TRGJP1	TGTGCTGCCCCTGACTATACCACTGGTTGGTTCAAGATATTT	CAAPDYTTGWFKIF
large	13	TRGV9	TRGJ1/TRGJ2	TGTGCCTTGTGGGAGGGAAGGTATTATAAGAAACTCTTT	CALWEGRYYKKLF
.	13	TRGV10	TRGJP1	TGTGCTGCGTGGGATAGGAGTGGTTGGTTCAAGATATTT	CAAWDRSGWFKIF
.	16	TRGV10	TRGJP1	TGTGCTGCGTGGATTATAGCTCCGACCACTGGTTGGTTCAAGATATTT	CAAWIIAPTTGWFKIF
.	13	TRGV11	TRGJP1	TGTGCCCGCCCGTTGGGAACTGGTTGGTTCAAGATATTT	CARPLGTGWFKIF
large	13	TRGV8	TRGJ1/TRGJ2	TGTGCCACCTGGGACCACAGTTATTATAAGAAACTCTTT	CATWDHSYYKKLF
few	16	TRGV10	TRGJP1	TGTGCTGCGTGGGGGGGGGAGGTGGACGTCGGTTGGTTCAAGATATTT	CAAWGGEVDVGWFKIF
large	12	TRGV10	TRGJ1/TRGJ2	TGTGCTGCGTGGGATAATTATTATAAGAAACTCTTT	CAAWDNYYKKLF
.	18	TRGV8	TRGJP1	TGTGCCACCTGGGATAGGACCCGACCCTATACCACTGGTTGGTTCAAGATATTT	CATWDRTRPYTTGWFKIF
.	13	TRGV2	TRGJP1	TGTGCCGACCTGGGCCTCACTGGTTGGTTCAAGATATTT	CADLGLTGWFKIF
.	11	TRGV8	TRGJ1/TRGJ2	TGTGCCACCTGGGATAGTATTAAGAAACTCTTT	CATWDSIKKLF
large	12	TRGV4	TRGJ1/TRGJ2	TGTGCCACCTGGGATGGGCCGGAATGGAAACTCTTT	CATWDGPEWKLF
.	18	TRGV10	TRGJP1	TGTGCTGCTCGTGGGATTATGAGAGTTAATACCACTGGTTGGTTCAAGATATTT	CAARGIMRVNTTGWFKIF
large	14	TRGV9	TRGJ1/TRGJ2	TGTGCCTTGTGGGAGTTCGAAGTTGGATTAAAGAAACTCTTT	CALWEFEVGLKKLF
.	14	TRGV5	TRGJ1/TRGJ2	TGTGCCACCTGGGACAGGTTTGGGGTGGACAAGAAACTCTTT	CATWDRFGVDKKLF
once	19	TRGV4	TRGJP1	TGTGCCACCTGGGATGGGACCGTGGGGTCCTATACCACTGGTTGGTTCAAGATATTT	CATWDGTVGSYTTGWFKIF
.	13	TRGV2	TRGJ1/TRGJ2	TGTGCCACCTGGGACGGGCGTTTTATAAGTAAACTCTTT	CATWDGRFISKLF
.	11	TRGV10	TRGJ1/TRGJ2	TGTGCTGCGGTGGGGGAAATAAAGAAACTCTTT	CAAVGEIKKLF
once	17	TRGV10	TRGJP1	TGTGCTGCGTGGGAGTTGTCCCTGGGAATCACTGGTTGGTTCAAGATATTT	CAAWELSLGITGWFKIF